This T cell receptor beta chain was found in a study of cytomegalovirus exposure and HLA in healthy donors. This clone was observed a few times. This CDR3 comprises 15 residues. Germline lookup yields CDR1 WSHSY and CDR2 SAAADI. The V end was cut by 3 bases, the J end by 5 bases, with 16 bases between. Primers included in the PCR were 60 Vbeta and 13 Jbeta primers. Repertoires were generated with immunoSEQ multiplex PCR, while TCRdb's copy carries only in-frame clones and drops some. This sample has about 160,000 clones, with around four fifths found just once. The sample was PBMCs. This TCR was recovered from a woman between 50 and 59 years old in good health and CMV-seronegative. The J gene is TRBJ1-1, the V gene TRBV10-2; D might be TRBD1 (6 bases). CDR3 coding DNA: TGCGCCAGCAGTGACCTAGGGGGAGGGTGGACTGAAGCTTTCTTT. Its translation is CASSDLGGGWTEAFF.